The source of this TCR beta chain is a study of T cells in narcolepsy. Notes on the study in general: Some memory CD4+ repertoires had no autoreactive clone sequences. Healthy controls reportedly lacked the autoreactive clonotypes serially found in patients' blood. Same-patient CSF and blood CD4+ T cell clonotypes included HCRT-specific and TRIB2-specific autoreactive ones.

The CDR3 has 15 amino acids. V dropped 7 bases and J dropped 6 bases, with 18 bases sitting between them. The V gene's germline CDR1 is MNHNS and CDR2 SASEGT. Sequenced by immunoSEQ multiplex PCR; TCRdb stores in-frame clones only, minus some. The sample lists 30,000 to 45,000 clones; roughly 88% were seen once. Concerning this clone: Antigen unknown.

The V call is TRBV6-1, the J call TRBJ1-4; D remains ambiguous. This receptor was taken from a human donor with narcolepsy. Sequenced: CD45RA- memory CD4+ T cells from PBMCs. The CDR3 region has the DNA TGTGCCAGCACAACCGACACCCTGAGGGATGAAAAACTGTTTTTT. It is translated as CASTTDTLRDEKLFF.